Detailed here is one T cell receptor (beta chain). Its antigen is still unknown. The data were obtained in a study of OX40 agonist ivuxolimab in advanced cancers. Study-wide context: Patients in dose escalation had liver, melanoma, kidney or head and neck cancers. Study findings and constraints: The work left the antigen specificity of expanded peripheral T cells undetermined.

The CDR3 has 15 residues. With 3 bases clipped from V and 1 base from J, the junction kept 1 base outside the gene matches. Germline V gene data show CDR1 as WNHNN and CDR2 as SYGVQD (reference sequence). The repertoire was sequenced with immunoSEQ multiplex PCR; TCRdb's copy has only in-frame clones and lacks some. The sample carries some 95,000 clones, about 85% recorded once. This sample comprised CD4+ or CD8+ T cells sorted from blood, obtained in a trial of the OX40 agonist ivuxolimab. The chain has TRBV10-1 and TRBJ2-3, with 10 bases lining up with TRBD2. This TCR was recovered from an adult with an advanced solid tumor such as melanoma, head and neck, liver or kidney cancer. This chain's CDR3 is CASSDGTSGTDTQYF. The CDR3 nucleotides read TGCGCCAGCAGTGACGGGACTAGCGGCACAGATACGCAGTATTTT.